The T cell receptor beta chain under discussion was sequenced for a study of blood T cell repertoires in COVID-19 (dated by TCRdb to 2020 to 2021). Study-wide context: The collaborator samples originated in the United States, Italy and Spain and spanned the acute and convalescent phases of COVID-19. The material from the prospective study consisted of cDNA or gDNA derived from T cells, B-cell-depleted T cells, or PBMCs. Deeply sampled blood TCRbeta repertoires from subjects exposed to, actively infected with, or recovered from COVID-19 were included in the dataset. The repertoires were released in a freely available public database intended as a resource for research on the immune response to SARS-CoV-2. Samples were obtained from the ongoing ImmuneRACE study (first 160 participants) and from about 1,300 subjects provided by 6 global collaborators. Sample metadata almost always included a de-identified subject ID, COVID-19 status, age in years and sex. Where HLA class I and class II types were available, the types were taken from metadata supplied by the sample provider, not from assay-based typing. Findings and caveats that apply to the study as a whole: The amount of clinical and demographic metadata varied by source and participant and was provided uncurated.

The immunoSEQ Assay, a bias-controlled multiplex PCR, was used to amplify TCRbeta CDR3 regions from genomic DNA. Per the original workflow: Within the assay, amplification of reference gene primers was used to estimate how many nucleated cells each sample contained. To quantify the absolute abundance of each unique TCRbeta CDR3 rearrangement, sequence reads were collapsed and filtered. For each sample, productive Simpson clonality was calculated by taking the square root of Simpson's diversity index across productive rearrangements. Entries here come from immuneACCESS through TCRdb and include only in-frame sequences with V and J called. Some clones fail to appear in such tables; in the studies checked, an unresolved V gene covers under half of the shortfall, and the cause of the remainder is unknown. That table supplies the V and J calls and clone size; D and trimming were determined from the DNA. Across this sample there are about 130,000 clones, with approximately 88% seen only once. Clones ranked in the top ten supply about 1.5% of the sample.

The collaborating institutions used their own protocols to collect whole blood in K2EDTA tubes. For TCRbeta analysis, collaborator samples were shipped as frozen whole blood, as isolated PBMCs, or as DNA extracted from either sample type. This clone was seen only a few times. Its antigen remains undetermined. Per-nucleotide qualities are absent, and no much larger clonotype sits a single base away. The germline V end is reduced by 5 bases and the J end by 6 bases; junction bases left unmatched: 11. From cysteine to phenylalanine, the CDR3 is 15 amino acids long. The read is trimmed to its CDR3 DNA, 45 bases read in frame from base 1. Per the germline V gene, SGHTA is the CDR1 and FQGTGA is the CDR2.

The rearranged chain carries TRBV7-3 and TRBJ2-7; 9 nucleotides in the junction match TRBD1. The origin of this receptor is a man in his sixties with acute or convalescent COVID-19. The material sequenced was peripheral blood. The bases are TGTGCCAGCAGCCCCCGGGGGACAGGGTTAAGCGAGCAGTACTTC. The resulting protein is CASSPRGTGLSEQYF.